The clone carrying this T cell receptor beta chain has just one count. Its antigen is undetermined. The data were obtained in a study of cytomegalovirus exposure and HLA in healthy donors. General study points: From TCR beta sequences, most subjects' HLA-A and HLA-B alleles were reportedly predicted accurately. Compared with the roughly 700-donor mean, an Asian-associated ancestry cluster reportedly had fewer N-insertions, according to a later analysis. Across HLA loci, a later analysis found differing TCR association rates, with DRB1 most and HLA-C fewest. Roughly even sequencing depth across donors was the assumption behind the presence/absence analyses.

The study ran its PCR with 60 Vbeta and 13 Jbeta primers. This table comes from immunoSEQ multiplex PCR, and its TCRdb copy is limited to in-frame clones, with some not included. This table holds more than 110,000 clones, around three quarters found once. The V end lost 11 bases, the J end lost 7 bases, and 8 bases lay between the germline ends. CDR1 MDHEN and CDR2 SYDVKM come from the germline V gene. The CDR3 runs 10 residues. The sample comprised PBMCs. The receptor comes from a man between 35 and 55 years old in good health and CMV-seropositive. J is TRBJ2-2 and V is TRBV28; tentatively, D is TRBD1 (6 bases). CDR3 bases: TGTGCCGGGGGCGACGGGGAGCTGTTTTTT. Residues: CAGGDGELFF.